The source of this T cell receptor (beta chain) is a study of graft-versus-host responses after intestinal transplantation. In the study overall: Once they had received anti-thymocyte globulin induction, all recipients took tacrolimus and steroids for around 3 years. Study-wide results and caveats: Allografts of one patient group, those with graft-donor T cell macrochimerism, had high graft-versus-host to host-versus-graft clonal ratios. There was an association between peak levels of circulating GvH clones and early post-transplant HvG declines.

The protocol was immunoSEQ multiplex PCR, while the TCRdb copy is restricted to in-frame clones and leaves out a portion. This sample has around 90,000 clones, with approximately 92% found just once. Notes on this clone: Its antigen is currently unknown.

The CDR3 has 16 amino acids. Germline values: CDR1 LNHDA, CDR2 SQIVND (reference sequence). V lost 4 bases, J lost 8 bases, and 12 bases stayed unmatched. The chain joins TRBV19 to TRBJ1-4, with 8 bases fitting TRBD1. The sequence was collected from a human donor who received an intestinal transplant. Here the sequenced sample was unstimulated CD4+ T cells sorted from spleen or lymph node cells, taken before intestinal transplant. CDR3 nucleotides: TGTGCCAGTAGTACCTTCGGGACAGGTTTTTCCGAAAAACTGTTTTTT. The encoded protein is CASSTFGTGFSEKLFF.